This T cell receptor beta chain was observed in a study of cytomegalovirus exposure and HLA in healthy donors. Findings and limits, study-wide: The study flagged some 170 TCR beta chains as cytomegalovirus-associated. Accounts indicate the classifier identified cytomegalovirus status with strong specificity and sensitivity.

There are a few counts of this clone. The target antigen is unknown. V was shortened by 0 bases and J by 1 base, with 14 bases between the two germline ends. Germline V gene data show CDR1 as SGHDT and CDR2 as YYEEEE. There are 17 residues in the CDR3. The study ran its PCR with 60 Vbeta and 13 Jbeta primers. Sequenced by immunoSEQ multiplex PCR; TCRdb stores in-frame clones only, minus some. The sample has about 170,000 clones; around 75% are singletons. This clonotype was sampled from a woman aged 50 to 65 in good health and CMV-seropositive. Specimen: PBMCs. The V gene is TRBV5-6, the J gene TRBJ1-3; TRBD1 might be the D (5 bases). This CDR3 reads CASSLGLAGTSGNTIYF. The CDR3 bases are TGTGCCAGCAGCTTGGGGCTGGCGGGGACGTCTGGAAACACCATATATTTT.